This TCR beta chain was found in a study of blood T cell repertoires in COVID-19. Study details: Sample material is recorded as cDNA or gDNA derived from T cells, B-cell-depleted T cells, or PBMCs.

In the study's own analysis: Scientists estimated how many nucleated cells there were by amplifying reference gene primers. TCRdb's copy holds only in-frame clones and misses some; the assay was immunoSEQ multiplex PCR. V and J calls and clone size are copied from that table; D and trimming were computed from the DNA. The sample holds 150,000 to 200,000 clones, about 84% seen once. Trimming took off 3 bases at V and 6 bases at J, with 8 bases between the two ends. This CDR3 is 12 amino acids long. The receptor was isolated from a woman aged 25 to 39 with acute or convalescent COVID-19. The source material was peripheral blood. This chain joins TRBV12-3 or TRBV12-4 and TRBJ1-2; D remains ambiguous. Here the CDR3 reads CASSFRFHGYTF. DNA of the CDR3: TGTGCCAGCAGTTTTCGGTTTCATGGCTACACCTTC.